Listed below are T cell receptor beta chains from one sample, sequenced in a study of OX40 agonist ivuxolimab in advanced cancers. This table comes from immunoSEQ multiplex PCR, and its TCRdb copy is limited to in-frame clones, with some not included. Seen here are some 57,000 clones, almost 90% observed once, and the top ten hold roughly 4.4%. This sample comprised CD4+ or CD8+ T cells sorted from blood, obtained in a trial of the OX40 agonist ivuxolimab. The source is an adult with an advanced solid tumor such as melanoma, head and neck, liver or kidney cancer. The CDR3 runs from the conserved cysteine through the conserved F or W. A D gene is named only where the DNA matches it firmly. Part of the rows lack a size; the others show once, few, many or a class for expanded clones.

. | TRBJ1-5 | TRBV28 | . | CASSYADGDSNQPQHF | TGTGCCAGCAGTTACGCGGACGGGGATAGCAATCAGCCCCAGCATTTT
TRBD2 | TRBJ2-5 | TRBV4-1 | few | CASSQLGLAGPQGAQYF | TGCGCCAGCAGCCAACTGGGACTAGCGGGGCCCCAGGGGGCCCAGTACTTC
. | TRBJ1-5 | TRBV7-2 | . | CATSGGVYDQPQHF | TGTGCTACCTCGGGTGGTGTATATGATCAGCCCCAGCATTTT
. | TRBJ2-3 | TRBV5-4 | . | CASSLGQGGDTQYF | TGTGCCAGCAGCTTGGGCCAGGGTGGAGATACGCAGTATTTT
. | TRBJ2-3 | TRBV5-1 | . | CASSPSGGTQDTQYF | TGCGCCAGCAGCCCCTCGGGCGGGACCCAAGATACGCAGTATTTT
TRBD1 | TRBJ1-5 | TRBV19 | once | CASSISRGTNRPQHF | TGTGCCAGTAGTATATCCAGGGGGACCAATAGGCCCCAGCATTTT
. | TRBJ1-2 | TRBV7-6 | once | CASSLGAEANYGYTF | TGTGCCAGCAGCCTAGGGGCAGAAGCTAACTATGGCTACACCTTC
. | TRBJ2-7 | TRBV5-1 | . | CASSLAWGTDEQYF | TGCGCCAGCAGCTTGGCCTGGGGGACCGACGAGCAGTACTTC
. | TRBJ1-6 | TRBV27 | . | CASSLWGEGRNSPLHF | TGTGCCAGCAGTTTATGGGGGGAAGGTCGGAATTCACCCCTCCACTTT
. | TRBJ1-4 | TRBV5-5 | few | CASSKGVRGDEKLFF | TGTGCCAGCAGCAAAGGGGTCAGGGGAGATGAAAAACTGTTTTTT
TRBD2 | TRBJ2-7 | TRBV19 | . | CASSTPRTSLSYEQYF | TGTGCCAGTAGTACCCCGCGGACTAGCTTGTCCTACGAGCAGTACTTC
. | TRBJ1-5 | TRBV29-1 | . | CSVRGDDNQPQHF | TGCAGCGTTCGGGGCGACGACAATCAGCCCCAGCATTTT
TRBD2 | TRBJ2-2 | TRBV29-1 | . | CSVEAGGLGKIGELFF | TGCAGCGTTGAAGCCGGGGGACTAGGGAAGATCGGGGAGCTGTTTTTT
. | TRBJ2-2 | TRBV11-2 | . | CASRVFGSGELFF | TGTGCCAGCAGGGTCTTCGGGTCCGGGGAGCTGTTTTTT
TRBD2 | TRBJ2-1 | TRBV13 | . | CASSLVASGISYNEQFF | TGTGCCAGCAGCCTTGTAGCTAGCGGGATCTCCTACAATGAGCAGTTCTTC
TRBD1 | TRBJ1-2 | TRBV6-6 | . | CASTRDSAYGYTF | TGTGCCAGCACCCGGGACAGTGCCTATGGCTACACCTTC
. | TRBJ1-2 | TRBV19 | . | CASSVEPRGGYTF | TGTGCCAGTAGTGTAGAACCTCGGGGTGGCTACACCTTC
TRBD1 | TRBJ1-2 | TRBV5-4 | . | CASSLGGQGADGYTF | TGTGCCAGCAGCTTGGGTGGACAGGGGGCAGATGGCTACACCTTC
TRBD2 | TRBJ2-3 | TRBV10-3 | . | CAIRPGLASVDTQYF | TGTGCCATCAGACCGGGACTAGCCTCTGTAGATACGCAGTATTTT
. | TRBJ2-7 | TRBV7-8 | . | CASSPPGFDEQYF | TGTGCCAGCAGCCCCCCGGGCTTTGACGAGCAGTACTTC
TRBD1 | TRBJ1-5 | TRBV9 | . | CASSAGQGGYSNQPQHF | TGTGCCAGCAGCGCCGGACAGGGAGGGTATAGCAATCAGCCCCAGCATTTT
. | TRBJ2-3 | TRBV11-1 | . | CASSQIGGGTDTQYF | TGTGCCAGCAGCCAGATTGGGGGAGGAACAGATACGCAGTATTTT
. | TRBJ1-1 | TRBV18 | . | CASSRTQNTEAFF | TGTGCCAGCTCAAGGACACAGAACACTGAAGCTTTCTTT
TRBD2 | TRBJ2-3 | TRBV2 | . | CASKASGRADTQYF | TGTGCCAGCAAGGCTAGCGGGAGGGCCGATACGCAGTATTTT
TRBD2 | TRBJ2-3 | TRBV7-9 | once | CASSLIAGGADTQYF | TGTGCCAGCAGCTTGATAGCGGGAGGGGCGGATACGCAGTATTTT
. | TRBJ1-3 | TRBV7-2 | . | CASSLQVLGTGNTIYF | .
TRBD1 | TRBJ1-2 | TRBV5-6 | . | CASSLYRDRENLVYGYTF | TGTGCCAGCAGCCTTTACCGGGACAGGGAGAATCTTGTCTATGGCTACACCTTC
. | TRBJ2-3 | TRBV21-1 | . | CASRGGHPSTDTQYF | TGTGCCAGCCGGGGAGGGCACCCTAGCACAGATACGCAGTATTTT
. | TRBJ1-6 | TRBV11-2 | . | CASSLVRGNSPLHF | TGTGCCAGCAGCTTAGTTCGCGGTAATTCACCCCTCCACTTT
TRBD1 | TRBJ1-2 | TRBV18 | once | CASSPGTGANSYGYTF | TGTGCCAGCTCACCGGGGACAGGGGCCAATTCCTATGGCTACACCTTC
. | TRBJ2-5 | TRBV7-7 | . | CASSLGGTQYF | TGTGCTAGCAGCTTAGGGGGGACCCAGTACTTC
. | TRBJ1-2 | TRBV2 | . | CASSVGGSGGYTF | TGTGCCAGCAGTGTGGGCGGGAGTGGAGGCTACACCTTC
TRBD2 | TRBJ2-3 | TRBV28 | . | CASSFRLAGRTDTQYF | TGTGCCAGCAGTTTCCGACTAGCGGGGCGCACAGATACGCAGTATTTT
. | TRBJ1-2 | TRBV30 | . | CAWSAGVGGYTF | TGTGCCTGGAGTGCCGGGGTCGGTGGCTACACCTTC
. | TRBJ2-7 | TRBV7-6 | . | CASSPNRNTYEQYF | TGTGCCAGCAGCCCGAACAGGAATACCTACGAGCAGTACTTC
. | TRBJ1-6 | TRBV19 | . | CASRDNRDSPLHF | TGTGCCAGTAGGGACAATCGCGATTCACCCCTCCACTTT
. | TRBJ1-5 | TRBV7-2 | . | CASSQLGGRSNQPQHF | TGTGCCAGCAGCCAATTGGGGGGCCGAAGCAATCAGCCCCAGCATTTT
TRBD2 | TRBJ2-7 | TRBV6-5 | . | CASRRPGTSGDEQYF | TGTGCCAGCAGACGCCCCGGGACTAGCGGAGACGAGCAGTACTTC
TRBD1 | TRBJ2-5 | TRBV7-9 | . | CASSGGEGTGTEKKTQYF | TGTGCCAGCAGCGGGGGCGAAGGGACAGGGACAGAGAAGAAGACCCAGTACTTC
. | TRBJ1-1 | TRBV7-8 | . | CASSFLRANTEAFF | TGTGCCAGCAGCTTTCTGAGAGCAAACACTGAAGCTTTCTTT
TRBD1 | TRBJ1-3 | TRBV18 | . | CASSTGGAGNTIYF | TGTGCCAGCTCAACAGGGGGGGCTGGAAACACCATATATTTT
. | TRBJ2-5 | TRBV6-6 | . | CASSYPSTGETQYF | TGTGCCAGCAGTTACCCCTCGACTGGGGAGACCCAGTACTTC
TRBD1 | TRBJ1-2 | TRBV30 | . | CAWSQGTGAFYGYTF | TGTGCCTGGAGCCAAGGGACAGGGGCGTTCTATGGCTACACCTTC